These 19 T cell receptor beta chains were sequenced from one sample in a study of cytomegalovirus exposure and HLA in healthy donors. The PCR ran on 60 Vbeta and 13 Jbeta primers. The data were produced by immunoSEQ multiplex PCR, yet TCRdb's version contains in-frame clones alone and is incomplete. The profile shows 150,000 or so clones, 65% to 75% of them singletons. The sequenced sample consisted of PBMCs. The receptors stem from a man aged 30-40 years in good health and CMV-seronegative.

The V call is TRBV29-1, the J call TRBJ2-2; 7 bases agree with TRBD2. J was trimmed by 2 bases and V by 2 bases; bases with no gene match: 5. Germline CDR1 and CDR2: SQVTM and ANQGSEA. CDR3 length: 15 residues. The CDR3 sequence: CSVEIPSGNTGELFF. The CDR3 DNA reads as TGCAGCGTTGAAATCCCTAGCGGCAACACCGGGGAGCTGTTTTTT.

CDR3 nucleotide sequence: TGTGCCAGCAGAATAGCGGGGGGGCAAGATACGCAGTATTTT. Its translation: CASRIAGGQDTQYF. V is TRBV6-6 and J is TRBJ2-3; 11 nucleotides match TRBD2. The CDR3 runs 14 residues. In germline, CDR1 is MNHNY, CDR2 SVGAGI (reference sequence). J gave up 5 bases and V 6 bases, and 4 bases lay outside the gene matches.

This chain's CDR3 is CASSSGQGSNQPQHF. CDR3 DNA sequence: TGTGCCAGCAGTTCGGGACAGGGTAGCAATCAGCCCCAGCATTTT. The chain couples TRBV6-1 to TRBJ1-5, with 9 bases aligning to TRBD1. Germline CDR1 is MNHNS and CDR2 is SASEGT. The CDR3 is 15 residues long. Trimming took 5 bases from V and 0 from J; bases not matched to a gene: 2.

This clone was seen once. This rearrangement joins TRBV6-1 to TRBJ1-5; D unclear. CDR3 length: 15 amino acids. Germline loops: CDR1 MNHNS, CDR2 SASEGT. Trimming left V 1 base short and J 6 bases short, with 13 bases between. This CDR3 is CASSEVGVSGQPQHF. In DNA form, the CDR3 reads TGTGCCAGCAGTGAAGTCGGGGTCTCTGGTCAGCCCCAGCATTTT.

The rearrangement links TRBV6-1 to TRBJ2-5, with a tentative D call TRBD2 (5 bases). Trimming removed 6 bases at V and 1 base at J, with 15 bases between. The germline V gene encodes CDR1 MNHNS and CDR2 SASEGT. The CDR3 has 15 amino acids. The CDR3 nucleotides read TGTGCCAGCAGCCGTGAGGGCCACCTCCAAGAGACCCAGTACTTC. This translates into CASSREGHLQETQYF.

Here the CDR3 DNA reads TGCGCCAGCAGCCCTGGGTTAGCGGGGGGGCGAGCGACCAATGAGCAGTTCTTC. It specifies CASSPGLAGGRATNEQFF. The chain has TRBV5-1 and TRBJ2-1; 11 positions match TRBD2. J gave up 6 bases and V 4 bases, and 15 bases lay outside the gene matches. Germline V gene sequence: CDR1 SGHRS, CDR2 YFSETQ. The CDR3 sequence is 18 residues long. Complete variable domain (other parts from reference TRBV5-1 and TRBJ2-1): KAGVTQTPRYLIKTRGQQVTLSCSPISGHRSVSWYQQTPGQGLQFLFEYFSETQRNKGNFPGRFSGRQFSNSRSEMNVSTLELGDSALYLCASSPGLAGGRATNEQFFGPGTRLTVL.

The gene calls are TRBV5-6 and TRBJ1-2; D unresolved. The ends were cut back, 4 bases at V and 2 bases at J, with 9 bases in the middle. The CDR3 is 13 residues long. CDR1 and CDR2 from the germline V gene are SGHDT and YYEEEE. The CDR3 nucleotides are TGTGCCAGCAGCGAGGGAGTAAACTATGGCTACACCTTC. It yields the protein CASSEGVNYGYTF.

The chain carries TRBV5-6 and TRBJ2-1, with 8 bases identical to TRBD2. The CDR3 is made up of 14 amino acids. Per the germline V gene, CDR1 is SGHDT and CDR2 is YYEEEE. V was pared by 4 bases and J by 8 bases, with 8 bases of the junction left unmatched. CDR3 loop: CASSPGLGLYEQFF. CDR3 sequence (DNA): TGTGCCAGCAGCCCGGGACTAGGGCTCTATGAGCAGTTCTTC.

The V call is TRBV6-5, the J call TRBJ1-6; weak D call: TRBD1 (6 bases). This CDR3 spans 15 amino acids. V was trimmed by 0 bases and J by 9 bases, leaving 12 bases between them. The germline V gene encodes CDR1 MNHEY and CDR2 SVGAGI. CDR3 bases: TGTGCCAGCAGTTACTCTCCAGGGGAAGGTTCACCCCTCCACTTT. This translates into CASSYSPGEGSPLHF.

A word on this clone: The junction departs from germline at one end; a sequencing error may be responsible. The chain is built from TRBV28 and TRBJ1-2; tentatively, D is TRBD1 (5 bases). The CDR3 runs to 12 residues. The germline V gene encodes CDR1 MDHEN and CDR2 SYDVKM. CDR3 sequence reads: CASSALGTGYPF. The DNA of the CDR3 is TGTGCCAGCAGCGCTTTGGGGACTGGCTACCCCTTC.

This chain links TRBV5-1 with TRBJ2-7; 10 positions agree with TRBD1. V shed 0 bases, J shed 2 bases, and the junction held 2 bases outside the gene matches. From germline, CDR1 is SGHRS and CDR2 YFSETQ. This CDR3 region has 15 residues. CDR3 DNA sequence: TGCGCCAGCAGCTTGGGTGGGACAGGGGCCTACGAGCAGTACTTC. This sequence encodes CASSLGGTGAYEQYF.

This chain joins TRBV27 and TRBJ1-1, with D possibly being TRBD1 (6 bases). CDR3 size: 15 residues. Trimming removed 3 bases at V and 2 bases at J, with 13 bases between. Per germline, CDR1 MNHEY and CDR2 SMNVEV (reference sequence). CDR3 in amino acids: CASSFSGTTNTEAFF. CDR3 DNA sequence: TGTGCCAGCAGTTTCTCCGGGACAACAAACACTGAAGCTTTCTTT.

This chain uses TRBV18 with TRBJ2-5, with 14 bases that match TRBD2. Germline values: CDR1 KGHSH, CDR2 LQKENI. Unmatched junction bases numbered 8, after V lost 3 bases and J lost 5 bases. The CDR3 sequence is 17 residues long. The CDR3 region is CASSPLTSGGAKETQYF. The CDR3 coding sequence is TGTGCCAGCTCACCCTTGACTAGCGGGGGGGCGAAGGAGACCCAGTACTTC.

V usage is TRBV28 and J usage is TRBJ2-5; D unclear. There are 11 residues in the CDR3. Trimming took 3 bases from V and 4 from J, leaving 3 bases between them. The germline V gene has CDR1 MDHEN and CDR2 SYDVKM. CDR3 nucleotides: TGTGCCAGCAGTTTCGGAGAGACCCAGTACTTC. Amino acids: CASSFGETQYF.

The V call is TRBV5-4, the J call TRBJ1-2; D not certain. The CDR3 totals 12 residues. Germline lookup yields CDR1 SGHNT and CDR2 YYREEE (reference sequence). V lost 0 bases, J lost 4 bases, and 4 bases lay in between. Here the CDR3 reads CASSLDGYGYTF. In DNA, the CDR3 is TGTGCCAGCAGCTTGGACGGCTATGGCTACACCTTC.

The chain is built from TRBV6-1 and TRBJ2-3, with TRBD1 matching 8 bases. The CDR3 length is 17 residues. V lost 1 base, J lost 2 bases, and 8 bases stayed unmatched. Per germline, CDR1 MNHNS and CDR2 SASEGT. CDR3 nucleotide sequence: TGTGCCAGCAGTGAAGAAGCAGGGGGCTTTGTCACAGATACGCAGTATTTT. Protein: CASSEEAGGFVTDTQYF.

The V gene is TRBV29-1, the J gene TRBJ1-1, with a weak D call TRBD1 (5 bases). Per germline, CDR1 SQVTM and CDR2 ANQGSEA. The CDR3 length is 13 residues. Trimming removed 4 bases from V and 4 bases from J, with 13 bases in between. CDR3 bases: TGCAGCGTTGTTGGCAGGGTGGGCACTGAAGCTTTCTTT. It yields the protein CSVVGRVGTEAFF.

This clone came up a few times. This sequence joins TRBV5-8 and TRBJ1-3, with D perhaps matching TRBD1 (5 bases). The CDR3 is 16 amino acids. Germline CDR1 is SGHTS and CDR2 is YDEGEE. Between the trimmed V and J ends, which lost 4 bases and 0 bases, there was a span of 14 bases. The CDR3 coding sequence is TGTGCCAGCAGCCTCGACAGCCTGATCTCTGGAAACACCATATATTTT. This translates into CASSLDSLISGNTIYF. Drawing the rest from reference TRBV5-8 and TRBJ1-3, the complete variable domain is EAGVTQSPTHLIKTRGQQATLRCSPISGHTSVYWYQQALGLGLQFLLWYDEGEERNRGNFPPRFSGRQFPNYSSELNVNALELEDSALYLCASSLDSLISGNTIYFGEGSWLTVV.

J is TRBJ2-2 and V is TRBV10-3, with TRBD2 as a possible D gene (5 bases). From germline, CDR1 is ENHRY and CDR2 SYGVKD. Trimming removed 5 bases from V and 0 bases from J, with 10 bases in between. The CDR3 loop spans 15 amino acids. The DNA for the CDR3 is TGTGCCATCAGTCGTGAGGGCTCGAACACCGGGGAGCTGTTTTTT. Residues: CAISREGSNTGELFF.